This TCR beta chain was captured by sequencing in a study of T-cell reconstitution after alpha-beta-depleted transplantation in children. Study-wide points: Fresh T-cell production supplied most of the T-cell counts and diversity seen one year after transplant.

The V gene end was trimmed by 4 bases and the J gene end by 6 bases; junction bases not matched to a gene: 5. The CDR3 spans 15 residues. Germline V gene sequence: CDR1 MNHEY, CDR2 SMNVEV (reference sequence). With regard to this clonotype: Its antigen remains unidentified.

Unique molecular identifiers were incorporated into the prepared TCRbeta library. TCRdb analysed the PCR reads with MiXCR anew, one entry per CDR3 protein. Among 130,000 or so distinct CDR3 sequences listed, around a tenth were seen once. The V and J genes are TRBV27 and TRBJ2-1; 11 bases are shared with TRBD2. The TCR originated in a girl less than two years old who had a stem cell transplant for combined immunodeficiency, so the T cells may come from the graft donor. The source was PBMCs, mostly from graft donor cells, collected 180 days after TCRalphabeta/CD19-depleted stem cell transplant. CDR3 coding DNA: TGTGCCAGCAGTTCGTTCGGGACTAGCGGCAATGAGCAGTTCTTC. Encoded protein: CASSSFGTSGNEQFF.